Presented here are 22 T cell receptor beta chains from one specimen sequenced in a study of shared clonotypes between healthy human individuals. Here immunoSEQ multiplex PCR was the method, and the copy in TCRdb shows in-frame clones only, minus some. Of 560,000 or so clones in the sample, roughly 96% were seen once. Positively selected for CCR7, the CD45RO-negative cells used as naive CD8 cells excluded terminally differentiated effector memory CD45RA+ cells. The sequenced material came from naive CD8+ T cells sorted from blood. Source of these receptors: a woman in her thirties in good health.

The chain uses TRBV5-4 and TRBJ2-7, with D uncertain. Germline CDR1 and CDR2: SGHNT and YYREEE (reference sequence). Trimming took off 0 bases at V and 7 bases at J, with 8 bases between the two ends. CDR3 size: 12 residues. The CDR3 region is CASSLGRLEQYF. The DNA for the CDR3 is TGTGCCAGCAGCTTGGGCAGGCTTGAGCAGTACTTC. Looking up the rest from reference TRBV5-4 and TRBJ2-7 gives the full variable domain: ETGVTQSPTHLIKTRGQQVTLRCSSQSGHNTVSWYQQALGQGPQFIFQYYREEENGRGNFPPRFSGLQFPNYSSELNVNALELDDSALYLCASSLGRLEQYFGPGTRLTVT.

This clone was picked up one time. V gene TRBV27 combines with J gene TRBJ1-6; D uncertain. The germline CDR1 and CDR2 sequences are MNHEY and SMNVEV (reference sequence). V lost 6 bases, J lost 9 bases, and 9 bases lay in between. The CDR3 loop spans 12 amino acids. The CDR3 protein is CASSRGGSPLHF. The CDR3 nucleotides are TGTGCCAGCAGCCGAGGAGGTTCACCCCTCCACTTT.

The chain combines TRBV28 with TRBJ1-5; a weak D match, TRBD1 (5 bases). This CDR3 is built from 17 residues. The germline V gene encodes CDR1 MDHEN and CDR2 SYDVKM. V shed 3 bases and J shed 3 bases, with 18 bases lying between them. The DNA for the CDR3 is TGTGCCAGCAGTTTCGCACTGGGGCAGGCTTCCAATCAGCCCCAGCATTTT. Translation gives CASSFALGQASNQPQHF.

V is TRBV5-8 and J is TRBJ1-3; 8 bases map to TRBD1. CDR1 is SGHTS and CDR2 is YDEGEE in the germline V gene. The V and J ends lost 6 bases and 3 bases, in that order; junction bases with no gene match: 20. The CDR3 length is 19 residues. The CDR3 DNA reads TGTGCCAGCAACGCTTTCGGACAGGGACCGTACCTCGGTGGAAACACCATATATTTT. It encodes CASNAFGQGPYLGGNTIYF.

J is TRBJ2-2 and V is TRBV7-9; D is perhaps TRBD1 (6 bases). Germline V lookup: CDR1 SEHNR, CDR2 FQNEAQ (reference sequence). This CDR3 has 15 amino acids. V was clipped by 5 bases and J by 2 bases, with 12 bases between them. The chain's CDR3 is CASSPRDTNTGELFF. The CDR3 DNA reads TGTGCCAGCAGCCCAAGGGACACAAACACCGGGGAGCTGTTTTTT.

The V call is TRBV4-1, the J call TRBJ1-6; unclear D gene. CDR1 and CDR2 (germline): MGHRA, YSYEKL. Trimming pared 1 base from V and 6 bases from J, leaving 19 bases between. The length of the CDR3 is 18 residues. The CDR3 sequence is CASSQVLPEDSANSPLHF. DNA of the CDR3: TGCGCCAGCAGCCAAGTTTTGCCAGAAGATAGCGCTAATTCACCCCTCCACTTT.

The chain has TRBV28 and TRBJ1-5; D is unresolved. The V end was cut by 2 bases, the J end by 3 bases, with 11 bases between. CDR3 length equals 15 residues. Germline-derived CDR1 and CDR2 are MDHEN and SYDVKM. This CDR3 is CASSLMWTNNQPQHF. DNA for the CDR3: TGTGCCAGCAGTTTAATGTGGACCAACAATCAGCCCCAGCATTTT.

The V gene is TRBV28, the J gene TRBJ2-1; tentative D call: TRBD2 (5 bases). Per germline, CDR1 MDHEN and CDR2 SYDVKM. Trimming removed 5 bases at V and 2 bases at J, with 16 bases between. The CDR3 consists of 16 residues. The CDR3 nucleotides read TGTGCCAGCAGTCCCCCGCCTAGCCTAGCCTACAATGAGCAGTTCTTC. This translates into CASSPPPSLAYNEQFF.

This clone was recorded only once. The chain has TRBV19 and TRBJ2-3; 10 bases fit TRBD1. Germline V lookup: CDR1 LNHDA, CDR2 SQIVND (reference sequence). J gave up 2 bases and V 4 bases, and 3 bases lay outside the gene matches. This CDR3 is 15 amino acids long. As DNA, the CDR3 is TGTGCCAGTAGTAAGGGACAGGGGATCACAGATACGCAGTATTTT. Its protein product is CASSKGQGITDTQYF.

Note on this clone: The DNA is left out, because the CDR3 cannot be placed on it with certainty; the CDR3 is given as TCRdb lists it. V usage is TRBV21-1 and J usage is TRBJ2-1; TRBD1 is the table's D call, not checked against the DNA. TRBV21-1 is recorded as a pseudogene. The CDR3 adds up to 18 amino acids, both ends counted. The CDR3 here is CASSPSVGTGSTYNEQFF.

V and J are TRBV11-2 and TRBJ2-7; TRBD1 might be the D (6 bases). Trimming stripped 1 base from V and 0 bases from J, with 10 bases between. The germline gives CDR1 SGHAT, CDR2 FQNNGV. The CDR3 covers 15 residues. The CDR3 region is CASSLVRGGSYEQYF. The CDR3 nucleotides are TGTGCCAGCAGCTTAGTCAGAGGGGGCTCCTACGAGCAGTACTTC.

This clone was detected a few times. The chain joins TRBV11-2 to TRBJ1-1; weak D call: TRBD1 (6 bases). Germline-derived CDR1 and CDR2 are SGHAT and FQNNGV. CDR3 length equals 15 residues. The V end was cut by 3 bases, the J end by 1 base, with 12 bases between. The CDR3 nucleotides read TGTGCCAGCAGCTTTAAGGGACAACGGAACACTGAAGCTTTCTTT. Encoded protein: CASSFKGQRNTEAFF.

This chain joins TRBV30 and TRBJ2-1; possible D gene TRBD2, 5 bases. The CDR3 is 13 residues long. V was shortened by 4 bases and J by 8 bases, with 15 bases between the two germline ends. CDR1 GTSNPN and CDR2 SVGIG come from the germline V gene (reference sequence). CDR3 coding DNA: TGTGCCTGGATACAAACCCCGGACTATGAGCAGTTCTTC. Protein product: CAWIQTPDYEQFF.

The chain carries TRBV7-9 and TRBJ2-7, with unresolved D. The CDR3 extends over 14 amino acids. Trimming cost V 5 bases and J 2 bases, with 13 bases left between them. Germline CDR1 reads SEHNR; CDR2 reads FQNEAQ (reference sequence). The CDR3 DNA reads as TGTGCCAGCAGCCCAATGCGGAACCCCTACGAGCAGTACTTC. Protein product: CASSPMRNPYEQYF.

With regard to this clone: At the DNA level, this CDR3 is encoded by other sequences in the same sample as well. J is TRBJ2-7 and V is TRBV7-9; D gene ambiguous. There are 15 residues in the CDR3. CDR1 and CDR2 (germline): SEHNR, FQNEAQ (reference sequence). Trimming cost V 5 bases and J 2 bases, with 16 bases left between them. The CDR3 coding sequence is TGTGCCAGCAGCCCCCCTTCGGGCAGAACCTACGAGCAGTACTTC. Translation gives CASSPPSGRTYEQYF.

The chain combines TRBV28 with TRBJ2-5; D gene ambiguous. This CDR3 has 15 amino acids. The germline CDR1 and CDR2 sequences are MDHEN and SYDVKM. Trimming shortened V by 6 bases and J by 2 bases, and 16 bases separated the two germline ends. The CDR3 nucleotides are TGTGCCAGCAGCCTCTACGACTCACTTCAAGAGACCCAGTACTTC. It encodes CASSLYDSLQETQYF.

The chain uses TRBV6-5 and TRBJ1-6; 7 bases agree with TRBD1. CDR3 length: 13 amino acids. With 5 bases clipped from V and 7 bases from J, the junction kept 2 bases outside the gene matches. Germline V CDR1 and CDR2: MNHEY, SVGAGI. The DNA for the CDR3 is TGTGCCAGCAGTCTGGGACAGAATTCACCCCTCCACTTT. Protein sequence: CASSLGQNSPLHF.

This chain uses TRBV7-9 with TRBJ2-1; tentatively, D is TRBD2 (6 bases). The CDR3 runs 16 residues. The germline gives CDR1 SEHNR, CDR2 FQNEAQ (reference sequence). V was shortened by 4 bases and J by 0 bases, with 13 bases between the two germline ends. CDR3 coding DNA: TGTGCCAGCAGCTCGAGGAGGGGACTCTCCTACAATGAGCAGTTCTTC. Encoded protein: CASSSRRGLSYNEQFF.

The rearrangement joins TRBV27 to TRBJ1-1; no reliable D call. V dropped 6 bases and J dropped 6 bases, with 14 bases sitting between them. The length of the CDR3 is 13 residues. Germline CDR1 and CDR2: MNHEY and SMNVEV (reference sequence). The CDR3 coding sequence is TGTGCCAGCAGGGCTTCCTCATACTCTGAAGCTTTCTTT. Encoded protein: CASRASSYSEAFF.

This clone was found once. The chain joins TRBV28 to TRBJ2-7; 7 bases agree with TRBD2. With 3 bases clipped from V and 4 bases from J, the junction kept 15 bases outside the gene matches. The CDR3 is made up of 17 amino acids. The germline V gene encodes CDR1 MDHEN and CDR2 SYDVKM. This CDR3 reads CASSFSVWREIFYEQYF. CDR3 DNA sequence: TGTGCCAGCAGTTTTAGTGTGTGGCGGGAGATTTTTTACGAGCAGTACTTC.

The chain combines TRBV19 with TRBJ2-5; D may match TRBD1 or TRBD2 (5 bases each). The DNA end favors TRBJ2-7, so the J call may be wrong. Looked up from germline, CDR1 is LNHDA and CDR2 is SQIVND (reference sequence). The CDR3 has 14 amino acids. The CDR3 DNA reads TGTGCCAGTAGTAGTGGGACGGGGACCTACGAGCAGTACTTC. Its translation is CASSSGTGTYEQYF.

The chain couples TRBV19 to TRBJ2-1; TRBD2 agrees at 7 bases. This CDR3 comprises 15 residues. Germline loops: CDR1 LNHDA, CDR2 SQIVND (reference sequence). V shed 3 bases, J shed 3 bases, and the junction held 5 bases outside the gene matches. The DNA of the CDR3 is TGTGCCAGTAGTATTGCGGCGGGAGTCTACAATGAGCAGTTCTTC. Translated: CASSIAAGVYNEQFF.